These 30 T cell receptor beta chains came from one sample sequenced in a study of shared clonotypes between healthy human individuals. Cells designated naive CD8 were CD45RO-negative and were positively selected for CCR7, with terminally differentiated effector memory CD45RA+ cells excluded. Repertoires were generated with immunoSEQ multiplex PCR, while TCRdb's copy carries only in-frame clones and drops some. The repertoire holds about 2,200,000 clones, with about 93% as singletons. The sequenced sample was naive CD8+ T cells from PBMCs. These receptors came from a man between 18 and 29 years old in good health. Some clones in this sample may be carry-over from other donors' samples.

J is TRBJ1-4 and V is TRBV2; D is unresolved. V lost 1 base, J lost 1 base, and 10 bases lay in between. The CDR3 spans 16 residues. CDR1 and CDR2 from the germline V gene are SNHLY and FYNNEI. The CDR3 coding sequence is TGTGCCAGCAGTGAAGGACGTGGCGGAACTAATGAAAAACTGTTTTTT. Translating gives CASSEGRGGTNEKLFF.

The rearrangement links TRBV10-3 to TRBJ2-1; TRBD2 matches 9 bases. The CDR3 is made up of 16 amino acids. The germline V gene encodes CDR1 ENHRY and CDR2 SYGVKD. Trimming removed 10 bases from V and 1 base from J; junction bases left unmatched: 11. The CDR3 spells CATTREREESYNEQFF. CDR3 in DNA: TGTGCCACCACCCGAGAGCGGGAGGAATCCTACAATGAGCAGTTCTTC.

This chain links TRBV7-8 with TRBJ2-7; no firm D call. The CDR3 has 13 amino acids. Deletions cut 5 bases from V and 3 bases from J, with 11 bases between. The germline CDR1 and CDR2 sequences are SGHVS and FQNEAQ. CDR3 sequence (DNA): TGTGCCAGCAGCCAAGGACGCGGCTACGAGCAGTACTTC. This sequence encodes CASSQGRGYEQYF.

This sequence joins TRBV27 and TRBJ1-1, with D possibly TRBD1 on 5 matching bases. The germline CDR1 and CDR2 sequences are MNHEY and SMNVEV (reference sequence). The CDR3 is 13 amino acids. V was clipped by 7 bases and J by 7 bases, with 16 bases between them. This CDR3 is CASTSWGVSEAFF. CDR3 in DNA: TGTGCCAGCACATCCTGGGGGGTAAGTGAAGCTTTCTTT.

This clone was observed once. This chain joins TRBV30 and TRBJ2-5; D ambiguous. The CDR3 length is 13 residues. With 0 bases removed from V and 5 bases from J, the gap between germline ends came to 10 bases. Germline V gives CDR1 GTSNPN, CDR2 SVGIG (reference sequence). The CDR3: CAWSVNPRETQYF. The CDR3, as DNA: TGTGCCTGGAGTGTTAATCCTAGGGAGACCCAGTACTTC. The full variable domain, in which reference TRBV30 and TRBJ2-5 provide the parts outside the CDR3, is SQTIHQWPATLVQPVGSPLSLECTVEGTSNPNLYWYRQAAGRGLQLLFYSVGIGQISSEVPQNLSASRPQDRQFILSSKKLLLSDSGFYLCAWSVNPRETQYFGPGTRLLVL.

The chain has TRBV4-1 and TRBJ1-5; no firm D call. CDR1 is MGHRA, CDR2 YSYEKL, per germline. The CDR3 totals 13 residues. Trimming removed 1 base at V and 7 bases at J, with 8 bases between. In DNA form, the CDR3 reads TGCGCCAGCAGCCAAGCGGCGGGGCAGCCCCAGCATTTT. Encoded protein: CASSQAAGQPQHF.

The chain carries TRBV7-7 and TRBJ2-5, with a possible D match to TRBD2 (5 bases). V was cut by 1 base and J by 2 bases, with 8 bases left in between. CDR3 length: 14 residues. The germline gives CDR1 SSHAT, CDR2 FNYEAQ (reference sequence). This CDR3 is CASSLVREQETQYF. CDR3 sequence (DNA): TGTGCCAGCAGCTTAGTGAGGGAACAAGAGACCCAGTACTTC.

A note on this clone: Other DNA variants within this sample encode the same CDR3. V and J are TRBV19 and TRBJ1-4; maybe TRBD1 (5 bases). The CDR3 totals 15 residues. CDR1 and CDR2 from the germline V gene are LNHDA and SQIVND (reference sequence). Deletions cut 5 bases from V and 4 bases from J, with 14 bases between. CDR3 loop: CASSPRQTSNEKLFF. In DNA form, the CDR3 reads TGTGCCAGTAGTCCGAGACAGACAAGTAATGAAAAACTGTTTTTT.

The chain is built from TRBV29-1 and TRBJ2-2; 7 positions match TRBD1. CDR3 length: 12 amino acids. The V gene end was trimmed by 8 bases and the J gene end by 6 bases; junction bases not matched to a gene: 6. The germline V gene encodes CDR1 SQVTM and CDR2 ANQGSEA. CDR3 sequence (DNA): TGCAGCTCGATAGGACAGGCCGGGGAGCTGTTTTTT. It specifies CSSIGQAGELFF.

This chain uses TRBV5-1 with TRBJ1-6; no definite D call. V lost 0 bases and J lost 7, with 11 bases in between. The CDR3 totals 15 residues. CDR1 is SGHRS, CDR2 YFSETQ, per germline. The CDR3 here is CASSLAEGSNSPLHF. The CDR3 DNA reads as TGCGCCAGCAGCTTGGCAGAAGGCTCCAATTCACCCCTCCACTTT.

V is TRBV27 and J is TRBJ2-5; weak D call: TRBD1 (6 bases). The V and J ends lost 8 bases and 5 bases respectively, with 18 bases between them. CDR3 length: 14 amino acids. Germline V gene data show CDR1 as MNHEY and CDR2 as SMNVEV (reference sequence). The CDR3 nucleotides read TGTGCCAGCTGCGACACAGGGTTAGGGGAGACCCAGTACTTC. This translates into CASCDTGLGETQYF.

The rearrangement uses TRBV29-1 and TRBJ2-1; 9 nucleotides line up with TRBD2. The CDR3 has 15 amino acids. CDR1 is SQVTM, CDR2 ANQGSEA, per germline. V trimming: 3 bases; J trimming: 4 bases; junction bases outside the gene matches: 7. CDR3 region: CSVDQSGRLYNEQFF. The CDR3 DNA sequence: TGCAGCGTTGACCAGAGCGGGAGGTTGTACAATGAGCAGTTCTTC.

The chain uses TRBV2 and TRBJ2-1, with a weak D call TRBD2 (6 bases). V shed 3 bases and J shed 6 bases, with 15 bases lying between them. Germline lookup yields CDR1 SNHLY and CDR2 FYNNEI. The CDR3 spans 15 residues. CDR3 amino acids: CASSESRSSANEQFF. CDR3 bases: TGTGCCAGCAGTGAGTCCCGTTCTAGCGCCAATGAGCAGTTCTTC.

V gene TRBV5-1 combines with J gene TRBJ2-7; no clear D gene. The germline V gene encodes CDR1 SGHRS and CDR2 YFSETQ. V was trimmed by 4 bases and J by 2 bases, leaving 19 bases between them. The CDR3 length is 16 residues. The CDR3 sequence is CASSPEGRTPTYEQYF. CDR3 DNA sequence: TGCGCCAGCAGCCCAGAAGGGCGTACTCCGACCTACGAGCAGTACTTC. The complete variable domain, with remaining parts taken from reference TRBV5-1 and TRBJ2-7, reads KAGVTQTPRYLIKTRGQQVTLSCSPISGHRSVSWYQQTPGQGLQFLFEYFSETQRNKGNFPGRFSGRQFSNSRSEMNVSTLELGDSALYLCASSPEGRTPTYEQYFGPGTRLTVT.

This clone was observed a few times. The chain couples TRBV6-6 to TRBJ1-2; weak D call: TRBD1 (6 bases). Germline CDR1 MNHNY, CDR2 SVGAGI (reference sequence). This CDR3 spans 14 amino acids. Trimming took off 6 bases at V and 3 bases at J, with 14 bases between the two ends. CDR3 in DNA: TGTGCCAGCAGGGAGGTAGGGGGGGACTATGGCTACACCTTC. This codes for CASREVGGDYGYTF.

The rearrangement uses TRBV7-9 and TRBJ1-2, with D possibly TRBD1 on 6 matching bases. The germline gives CDR1 SEHNR, CDR2 FQNEAQ (reference sequence). The V gene lost 9 bases and the J gene lost 0 bases, with 11 bases spanning the gap. This CDR3 is 13 amino acids long. The CDR3 DNA reads TGTGCCAGTCGGGACATTCCTAACTATGGCTACACCTTC. The encoded protein is CASRDIPNYGYTF.

V gene TRBV29-1 combines with J gene TRBJ2-5; the D call may be TRBD1 or TRBD2 (6 bases each). Per germline, CDR1 SQVTM and CDR2 ANQGSEA. Trimming took off 8 bases at V and 5 bases at J, with 12 bases between the two ends. The CDR3 totals 11 residues. CDR3 nucleotides: TGCAGCCCGTGGAGGGGGGAGACCCAGTACTTC. Translating gives CSPWRGETQYF.

The genes are TRBV19 and TRBJ2-5, with D possibly matching TRBD2 (6 bases). This CDR3 comprises 16 residues. Germline CDR1 LNHDA, CDR2 SQIVND (reference sequence). The V end was cut by 3 bases, the J end by 7 bases, with 21 bases between. DNA of the CDR3: TGTGCCAGTAGTATGTTTGGGGCGGGATCCGTAGCGACCCAGTACTTC. It is translated as CASSMFGAGSVATQYF.

The rearrangement uses TRBV19 and TRBJ1-1; D remains unclear. This CDR3 is built from 14 residues. Germline V gives CDR1 LNHDA, CDR2 SQIVND (reference sequence). Trimming shortened V by 3 bases and J by 2 bases, and 10 bases separated the two germline ends. In DNA, the CDR3 is TGTGCCAGTAGTATCACCGGGCCAAACACTGAAGCTTTCTTT. Translation: CASSITGPNTEAFF.

In regard to this clone: In the same sample, other DNA sequences code for this CDR3. The J gene is TRBJ2-1, the V gene TRBV9, with a weak D call TRBD1 (6 bases). The CDR3 consists of 15 residues. Between the trimmed V and J ends, which lost 0 bases and 7 bases, there was a span of 14 bases. In germline, CDR1 is SGDLS, CDR2 YYNGEE. CDR3 DNA: TGTGCCAGCAGCGTAGGGCAGGGGCGCGGGAATGAGCAGTTCTTC. Translating it yields CASSVGQGRGNEQFF.

This rearrangement joins TRBV7-8 to TRBJ1-5, with 10 bases fitting TRBD1. Trimming removed 1 base from V and 4 bases from J; junction bases left unmatched: 1. CDR3 length: 15 residues. The germline gives CDR1 SGHVS, CDR2 FQNEAQ. CDR3 region: CASSLEGQGNQPQHF. The CDR3, as DNA: TGTGCCAGCAGCTTAGAGGGACAGGGGAATCAGCCCCAGCATTTT.

The CDR3 reads CASSTGQGRTEAFF. The DNA for the CDR3 is TGTGCCAGCAGCACCGGACAGGGGAGGACTGAAGCTTTCTTT. V and J are TRBV5-8 and TRBJ1-1, with TRBD1 identical over 9 bases. The CDR3 covers 14 residues. Germline V gene data show CDR1 as SGHTS and CDR2 as YDEGEE. V trimming: 4 bases; J trimming: 5 bases; junction bases outside the gene matches: 6.

The chain carries TRBV2 and TRBJ2-1; the match to TRBD2 covers 9 bases. The CDR3 covers 16 residues. CDR1 and CDR2 (germline): SNHLY, FYNNEI. V lost 6 bases, J lost 3 bases, and 9 bases stayed unmatched. CDR3 coding DNA: TGTGCCAGCAGAGGCGGGAGGGTCCCGTTCTACAATGAGCAGTTCTTC. Its protein product is CASRGGRVPFYNEQFF.

The chain carries TRBV6-1 and TRBJ2-7, with 7 bases lining up with TRBD2. Per the germline V gene, CDR1 is MNHNS and CDR2 is SASEGT. The CDR3 has 16 amino acids. The junction had 11 bases not matched to a gene; V was cut back by 4 bases and J by 2 bases. CDR3 residues: CASSAGPGGFPYEQYF. The CDR3 coding sequence is TGTGCCAGCAGTGCGGGCCCGGGGGGATTCCCCTACGAGCAGTACTTC.

As for this clone: This sample includes further DNA sequences coding for the same CDR3. This chain links TRBV11-2 with TRBJ2-1; possible D gene TRBD2, 6 bases. Deletions cut 3 bases from V and 0 bases from J, with 9 bases between. CDR1 is SGHAT, CDR2 FQNNGV, per germline. The CDR3 sequence is 15 residues long. For the CDR3, the DNA is TGTGCCAGCAGCTTGGCGGGAAGCTCCTACAATGAGCAGTTCTTC. This translates into CASSLAGSSYNEQFF.

The V call is TRBV27, the J call TRBJ2-3, with D hard to call. The CDR3 contains 14 residues. The germline V gene has CDR1 MNHEY and CDR2 SMNVEV (reference sequence). V dropped 6 bases and J dropped 6 bases, with 16 bases sitting between them. In nucleotides, the CDR3 is TGTGCCAGCAGATCTCTAGTCTCTTCGGATACGCAGTATTTT. This sequence encodes CASRSLVSSDTQYF.

A note on this clone: Other DNA variants within this sample encode the same CDR3. The chain links TRBV27 to TRBJ2-7; 8 bases map to TRBD2. Losses at the gene ends were 5 bases for V and 3 bases for J; bases not matched to a gene: 6. Germline CDR1 is MNHEY and CDR2 is SMNVEV (reference sequence). The CDR3 runs 14 residues. The chain's CDR3 is CASSLLGRDYEQYF. CDR3 nucleotides: TGTGCCAGCAGTCTCCTCGGGAGGGACTACGAGCAGTACTTC.

The chain links TRBV5-1 to TRBJ2-7, with 11 positions matching TRBD1. The CDR3 length is 14 residues. Germline CDR1 and CDR2: SGHRS and YFSETQ. V dropped 4 bases and J dropped 7; count of bases not matched to a gene: 7. In DNA form, the CDR3 reads TGCGCCAGCAGCATAGGGACAGGGGGTGAGGAGCAGTACTTC. This codes for CASSIGTGGEEQYF. Complete variable domain (other parts from reference TRBV5-1 and TRBJ2-7): KAGVTQTPRYLIKTRGQQVTLSCSPISGHRSVSWYQQTPGQGLQFLFEYFSETQRNKGNFPGRFSGRQFSNSRSEMNVSTLELGDSALYLCASSIGTGGEEQYFGPGTRLTVT.

The chain uses TRBV4-1 and TRBJ2-1; D perhaps matches TRBD2 (6 bases). V lost 1 base to trimming and J lost 10 bases, with 8 bases between them. The CDR3 sequence is 12 residues long. CDR1 and CDR2 (germline): MGHRA, YSYEKL. The CDR3 protein is CASSQVEGEQFF. CDR3 DNA: TGCGCCAGCAGCCAAGTGGAGGGGGAGCAGTTCTTC.

The chain carries TRBV19 and TRBJ1-1, with D uncertain. The germline gives CDR1 LNHDA, CDR2 SQIVND (reference sequence). V lost 6 bases and J lost 4, with 15 bases in between. This CDR3 region has 14 residues. CDR3 DNA: TGTGCCAGTAGAGTCCGGGATCTCGGCACTGAAGCTTTCTTT. It translates to CASRVRDLGTEAFF.